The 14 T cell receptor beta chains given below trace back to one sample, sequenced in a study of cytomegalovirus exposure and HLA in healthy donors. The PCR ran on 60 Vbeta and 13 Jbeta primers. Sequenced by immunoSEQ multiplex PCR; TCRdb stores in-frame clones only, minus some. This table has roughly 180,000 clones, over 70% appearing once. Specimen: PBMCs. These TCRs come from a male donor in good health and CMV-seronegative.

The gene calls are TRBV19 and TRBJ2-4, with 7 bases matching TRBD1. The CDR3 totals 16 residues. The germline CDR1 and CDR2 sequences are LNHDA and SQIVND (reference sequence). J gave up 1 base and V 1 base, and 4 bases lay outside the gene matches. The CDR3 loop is CASSIVGGLAKNIQYF. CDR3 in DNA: TGTGCCAGTAGTATAGTAGGGGGCCTGGCCAAAAACATTCAGTACTTC.

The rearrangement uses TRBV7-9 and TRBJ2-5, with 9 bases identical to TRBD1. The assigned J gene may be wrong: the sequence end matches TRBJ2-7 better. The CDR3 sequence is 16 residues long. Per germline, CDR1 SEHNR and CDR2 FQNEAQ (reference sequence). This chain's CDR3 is CASSLFRDRESYEQYF. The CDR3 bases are TGTGCCAGCAGCTTATTCCGGGACAGGGAGTCCTACGAGCAGTACTTC.

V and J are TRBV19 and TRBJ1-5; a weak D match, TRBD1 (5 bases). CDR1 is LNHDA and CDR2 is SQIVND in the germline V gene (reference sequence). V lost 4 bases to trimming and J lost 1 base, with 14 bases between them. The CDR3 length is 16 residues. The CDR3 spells CASSKIRGGSNQPQHF. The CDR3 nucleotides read TGTGCCAGTAGTAAGATCCGGGGGGGAAGCAATCAGCCCCAGCATTTT. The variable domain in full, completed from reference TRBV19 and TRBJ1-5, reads DGGITQSPKYLFRKEGQNVTLSCEQNLNHDAMYWYRQDPGQGLRLIYYSQIVNDFQKGDIAEGYSVSREKKESFPLTVTSAQKNPTAFYLCASSKIRGGSNQPQHFGDGTRLSIL.

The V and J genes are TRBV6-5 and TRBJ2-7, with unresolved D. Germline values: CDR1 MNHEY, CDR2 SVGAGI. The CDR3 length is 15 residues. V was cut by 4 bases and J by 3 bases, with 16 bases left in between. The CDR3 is CASSSKPQYSYEQYF. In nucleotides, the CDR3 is TGTGCCAGCAGTTCCAAACCCCAGTACAGCTACGAGCAGTACTTC.

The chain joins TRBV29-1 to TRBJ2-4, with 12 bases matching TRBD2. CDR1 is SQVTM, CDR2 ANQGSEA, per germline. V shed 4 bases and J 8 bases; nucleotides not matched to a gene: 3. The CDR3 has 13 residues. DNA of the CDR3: TGCAGCGTTGCGCTAGCGGGAGGGGACATTCAGTACTTC. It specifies CSVALAGGDIQYF.

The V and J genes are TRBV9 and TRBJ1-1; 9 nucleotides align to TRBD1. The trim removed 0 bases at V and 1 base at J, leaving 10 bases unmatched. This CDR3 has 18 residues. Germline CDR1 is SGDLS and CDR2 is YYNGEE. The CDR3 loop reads CASSVGTGTGKKNTEAFF. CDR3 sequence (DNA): TGTGCCAGCAGCGTAGGGACCGGGACAGGGAAAAAGAACACTGAAGCTTTCTTT.

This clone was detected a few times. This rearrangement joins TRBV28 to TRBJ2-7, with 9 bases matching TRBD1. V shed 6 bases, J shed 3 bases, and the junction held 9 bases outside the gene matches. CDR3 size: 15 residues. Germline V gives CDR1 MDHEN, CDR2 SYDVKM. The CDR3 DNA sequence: TGTGCCAGCAGCCCGGGACAGGGAATTCTCTACGAGCAGTACTTC. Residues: CASSPGQGILYEQYF.

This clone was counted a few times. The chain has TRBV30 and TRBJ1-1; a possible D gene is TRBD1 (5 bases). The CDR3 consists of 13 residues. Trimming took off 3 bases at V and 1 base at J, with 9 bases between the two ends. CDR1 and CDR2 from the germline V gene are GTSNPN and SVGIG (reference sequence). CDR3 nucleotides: TGTGCCTGGAGCCAGCAGGGGAACACTGAAGCTTTCTTT. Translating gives CAWSQQGNTEAFF.

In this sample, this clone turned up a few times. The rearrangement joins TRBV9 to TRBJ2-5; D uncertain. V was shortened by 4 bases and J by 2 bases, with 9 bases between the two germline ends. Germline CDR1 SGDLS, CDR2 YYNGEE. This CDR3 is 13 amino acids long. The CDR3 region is CASSLFSQETQYF. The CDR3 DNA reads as TGTGCCAGCAGCCTCTTCTCGCAAGAGACCCAGTACTTC. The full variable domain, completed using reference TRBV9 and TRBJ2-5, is DSGVTQTPKHLITATGQRVTLRCSPRSGDLSVYWYQQSLDQGLQFLIQYYNGEERAKGNILERFSAQQFPDLHSELNLSSLELGDSALYFCASSLFSQETQYFGPGTRLLVL.

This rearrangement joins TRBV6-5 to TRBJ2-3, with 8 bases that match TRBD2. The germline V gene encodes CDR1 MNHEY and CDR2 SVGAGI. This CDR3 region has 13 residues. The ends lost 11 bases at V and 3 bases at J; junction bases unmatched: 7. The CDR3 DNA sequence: TGTGCCTCAGGAGCGGGAGCGACAGATACGCAGTATTTT. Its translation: CASGAGATDTQYF.

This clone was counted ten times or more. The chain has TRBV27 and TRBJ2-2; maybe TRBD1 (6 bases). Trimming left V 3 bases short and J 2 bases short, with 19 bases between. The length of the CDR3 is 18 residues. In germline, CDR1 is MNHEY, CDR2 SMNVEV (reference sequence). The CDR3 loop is CASSFKGHGTLNTGELFF. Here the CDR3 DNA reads TGTGCCAGCAGTTTTAAGGGGCACGGGACACTTAACACCGGGGAGCTGTTTTTT.

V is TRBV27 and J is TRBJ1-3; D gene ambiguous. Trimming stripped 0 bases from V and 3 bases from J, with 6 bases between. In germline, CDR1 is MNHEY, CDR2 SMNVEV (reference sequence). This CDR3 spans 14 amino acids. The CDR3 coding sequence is TGTGCCAGCAGTTTATCGACTAGTGGAAACACCATATATTTT. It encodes CASSLSTSGNTIYF.

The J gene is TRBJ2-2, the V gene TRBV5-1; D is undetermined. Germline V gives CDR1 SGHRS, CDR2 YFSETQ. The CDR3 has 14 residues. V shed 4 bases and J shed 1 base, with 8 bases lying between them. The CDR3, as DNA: TGCGCCAGCAGCACTGACTTGAACACCGGGGAGCTGTTTTTT. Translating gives CASSTDLNTGELFF.

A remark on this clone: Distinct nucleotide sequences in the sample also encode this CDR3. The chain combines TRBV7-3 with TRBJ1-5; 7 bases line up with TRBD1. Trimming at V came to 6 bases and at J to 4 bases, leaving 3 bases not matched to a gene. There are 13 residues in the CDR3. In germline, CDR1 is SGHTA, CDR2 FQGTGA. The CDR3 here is CASSRDRNQPQHF. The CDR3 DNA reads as TGTGCCAGCAGTCGGGACAGAAATCAGCCCCAGCATTTT.